These T cell receptor beta chains were read from a single sample in a study of post-analysis software for immune sequencing data. TCRdb re-called the PCR reads through MiXCR, storing one row per CDR3 protein. This table has about 810,000 distinct CDR3 sequences, approximately 50% appearing once. Sequenced input: blood. All receptors derive from a girl aged 10-17 years with multiple sclerosis. The CDR3 runs from the conserved cysteine through the conserved F or W. Each record gives: D gene, J gene, V gene, clone size, CDR3 DNA, CDR3 protein. The D gene is left open where the match is weak. Size is omitted from some rows. Given values are once, few, many or a class for expanded clones.

TRBD2,TRBJ2-7,TRBV7-8,few,TGTGCCAGCAGCCCGCGACTAGCGGGGAACAACTACGAGCAGTACTTC,CASSPRLAGNNYEQYF
.,TRBJ2-5,TRBV29-1,.,TGCAGCGCACGAAGACCGAATCAAGAGACCCAGTACTTC,CSARRPNQETQYF
.,TRBJ1-2,TRBV20-1,once,TGCAGTGCTAGGATCCAGGGCAATGGCTACACCTTC,CSARIQGNGYTF
TRBD1,TRBJ2-4,TRBV7-8,.,TGTGCCAGCAGCTCCGCCAGGGGGCTGAACATTCAGTACTTC,CASSSARGLNIQYF
TRBD2,TRBJ2-3,TRBV20-1,.,TGCAGTGCTGGTTTAGCGGGGAGCACAGATACACAGTATTTT,CSAGLAGSTDTQYF
.,TRBJ2-7,TRBV20-1,few,TGCAGTGCCGTGCCCTCATGGCTCGGCTACGAGCAGTACTTC,CSAVPSWLGYEQYF
TRBD1,TRBJ2-5,TRBV5-1,.,TGCGCCAGCAGCTTGACAGCGACAGGGGGAGAGACCCAGTACTTC,CASSLTATGGETQYF
TRBD2,TRBJ2-3,TRBV12-3/TRBV12-4,.,TGTGCCAACAGTTTACTAGCGGGGACAGATACGCAGTATTTT,CANSLLAGTDTQYF
TRBD2,TRBJ2-1,TRBV29-1,.,TGCAGCGTGGCCGTAGCGGGAGGTGGCTATGAGCAGTTCTTC,CSVAVAGGGYEQFF
.,TRBJ2-7,TRBV5-5,.,TGTGCCAGCAGCTTGGTGGGGATCTACGAGCAGTACTTC,CASSLVGIYEQYF
TRBD2,TRBJ2-1,TRBV29-1,.,TGCAGCGTGGCTTCTAGCGGGGGGTACAATGAGCAGTTCTTC,CSVASSGGYNEQFF
.,TRBJ1-2,TRBV10-3,.,TGTGCCATCAGTTTGGGGGGCTATGGCTACACCTTC,CAISLGGYGYTF
.,TRBJ2-7,TRBV30,.,TGTGCCTGGAGTGTAGGTTACTCCTACGAGCAGTACTTC,CAWSVGYSYEQYF
TRBD1,TRBJ2-2,TRBV3-1,.,TGTGCCAGCAGCGAGACCGGGACAGGTAACACCGGGGAGCTGTTTTTT,CASSETGTGNTGELFF
TRBD1,TRBJ2-3,TRBV6-5,.,TGTGCCAGCAGTCGAGGACAGGGTATAGATACGCAGTATTTT,CASSRGQGIDTQYF
.,TRBJ2-7,TRBV7-2,many,TGTGCCAGCAGCTTAGGGTTAGCTGTGTCCTACGAGCAGTACTTC,CASSLGLAVSYEQYF
TRBD1,TRBJ1-1,TRBV7-2,.,TGTGCCAGCAGCTCGACAGGGGGGAGGGATGCTTTCTTT,CASSSTGGRDAFF
.,TRBJ1-6,TRBV20-1,.,TGCAGTGCTAGAGATCGTCCTGGAAATTCACCCCTCCACTTT,CSARDRPGNSPLHF
.,TRBJ1-1,TRBV5-1,.,TGCGCCAGCAGCTTGGTATTTTCGGGGATTGGGAACACTGAAGCTTTCTTT,CASSLVFSGIGNTEAFF
.,TRBJ2-7,TRBV15,.,TGTGCCACCAGCATCGGGACTCTCGCGGGCGAGCAGTACTTC,CATSIGTLAGEQYF
TRBD1,TRBJ1-4,TRBV6-1,once,TGTGCCAGCAGTGTGTGGGACAGAACTAATGAAAAACTGTTTTTT,CASSVWDRTNEKLFF
TRBD1,TRBJ1-2,TRBV4-2,.,TGTGCCAGCAGGCCTACCTGGGACAGGGGGTATGGCTACACCTTC,CASRPTWDRGYGYTF
.,TRBJ2-4,TRBV13,.,TGTGCCAGCAGCTCCGCCAATTTAGCCAAAAACATTCAGTACTTC,CASSSANLAKNIQYF
TRBD1,TRBJ2-7,TRBV4-1,.,TGCGCCAGCAGCCAGGCCCACCAACCAGGGACAGGGGGGTACGAGCAGTACTTC,CASSQAHQPGTGGYEQYF
.,TRBJ2-7,TRBV20-1,.,TGCAGTGCCAGAACGTGGGGCATAACTCTTAACGAGCAGTACTTC,CSARTWGITLNEQYF
.,TRBJ1-1,TRBV19,.,TGTGCCAGTAGATTGCCAAAAGTGAACACTGAAGCTTTCTTT,CASRLPKVNTEAFF
TRBD1,TRBJ1-6,TRBV20-1,.,TGCAGTGCTAGAGATCGACAGGGGCCACCCCTCCACTTT,CSARDRQGPPLHF
TRBD1,TRBJ2-3,TRBV2,.,TGTGCCAGCAGGCTCCGGGACAGAAGCACAGATACGCAGTATTTT,CASRLRDRSTDTQYF
TRBD2,TRBJ2-1,TRBV12-5,few,TGTGCTAGCAGGTCTAGCGGGGGCCTCAATGAGCAGTTCTTC,CASRSSGGLNEQFF
.,TRBJ2-1,TRBV29-1,.,TGCAGCGTTGAAGACGGGAGTCGGAATGAGCAGTTCTTC,CSVEDGSRNEQFF
TRBD1,TRBJ1-2,TRBV12-3/TRBV12-4,few,TGTGCCAGCAGGCCAGGGGGTCCAGCTAACTATGGCTACACCTTC,CASRPGGPANYGYTF
.,TRBJ2-1,TRBV20-1,.,TGCAGTGCCCCCAGGGGGGCTAGCTATGATGAGCAGTTCTTC,CSAPRGASYDEQFF
.,TRBJ1-5,TRBV25-1,.,TGTGCCAGCAGAGGACTTCCAACTCAGCCCCAGCATTTT,CASRGLPTQPQHF
TRBD2,TRBJ2-1,TRBV5-1,.,TGCGCCAGCTGTCCGGGACTAGCGGTTAATGAGCAGTTCTTC,CASCPGLAVNEQFF
TRBD2,TRBJ2-3,TRBV2,.,TGTGCCAGCAGCGGCGCGGGGACTAGCGGGAGTGTAAATACGCAGTATTTT,CASSGAGTSGSVNTQYF